This T cell receptor (beta chain) originates from a study of shared clonotypes between healthy human individuals. Germline CDR1 reads MNHEY; CDR2 reads SMNVEV (reference sequence). The CDR3 has 14 amino acids. The J segment lost 2 bases and the V segment lost 8 bases, leaving 6 bases of the junction unmatched. Memory CD4+ cells were the fraction left after CD45RA+ naive selection. The data were produced by immunoSEQ multiplex PCR, yet TCRdb's version contains in-frame clones alone and is incomplete. The sample contains about 2.4 million clones, roughly nine tenths of which appear only once. This rearrangement joins TRBV27 to TRBJ2-1; TRBD2 aligns across 7 bases. This receptor was taken from a man younger than 35 in good health. The sample consisted of naive CD4+ T cells sorted from blood. Noted subset: CD45RA+ positively selected. CDR3 amino acids: CASGTGGAYNEQFF. The CDR3 region has the DNA TGTGCCAGCGGAACGGGGGGAGCCTACAATGAGCAGTTCTTC.